This is a list of T cell receptor beta chains from one sample in a study of T cell repertoires in cytomegalovirus infection. Their antigens are not known. TCRdb independently ran MiXCR on the reads; one entry per CDR3 protein. Altogether fewer than 900,000 distinct CDR3 sequences are present, about 29% being singletons, with the ten largest covering roughly 14%. The sample consisted of cultured CD8+ T cells from PBMCs, taken from culture after CMV antigen stimulation. The receptors originated from a human donor in good health (CMV status not recorded). Some clones in this sample may be carry-over from other donors' samples. Both conserved end residues are part of each CDR3. Fields, in order: J gene, clone size, D gene, V gene, CDR3 DNA, CDR3 protein. A D gene is named only where the DNA matches it firmly. Expanded clones are given a class, and other clones once, few, many or no size at all.

TRBJ1-1,NA,TRBD1,TRBV9,TGTGCCAGCAGCGACCCTCAGACAGGGCCTATTAGGAACACTGAAGCTTTCTTT,CASSDPQTGPIRNTEAFF
TRBJ2-3,NA,TRBD1,TRBV6-1,TGTGCCACAGAAACTCACAGGGGCGCGGGTGAGGATACGCAGTATTTT,CATETHRGAGEDTQYF
TRBJ2-5,NA,TRBD2,TRBV27,TGTGCCAGCAGTTTATCGGCCCTAGCGGGACAAGAGACCCAGTACTTC,CASSLSALAGQETQYF
TRBJ2-1,few,NA,TRBV13,TGTGCCAGCCGCGCAGACCGAGACTCCTACAATGAGCAGTTCTTC,CASRADRDSYNEQFF
TRBJ2-3,few,NA,TRBV12-3/TRBV12-4,TGTGCCAGCAGGACGGGTCACTCTGGCACAGATACGCAGTATTTT,CASRTGHSGTDTQYF
TRBJ2-3,NA,TRBD2,TRBV28,TGTGCCAGCAGTTCTCGAGCGGGACCCACAGATACGCAGTATTTT,CASSSRAGPTDTQYF
TRBJ2-1,once,TRBD1,TRBV27,TGTGCCAGCAACCCCGTGACAGGGTATTATGAGCAGTTCTTC,CASNPVTGYYEQFF
TRBJ2-3,few,NA,TRBV7-9,TGTGCCAGCAGCCCCAAGGCGAGAAGGGCGGGAGATACGCAGTATTTT,CASSPKARRAGDTQYF
TRBJ1-2,many,NA,TRBV2,TGTGCCAGCAGTGAAGGGTGGAACGGTGGCTACACCTTC,CASSEGWNGGYTF
TRBJ2-1,NA,TRBD1,TRBV5-4,TGTGCCAGCAGCTTGGTGGGACAGGGAAGTGAGCAGTTCTTC,CASSLVGQGSEQFF
TRBJ2-3,NA,TRBD1,TRBV10-3,TGTGCCATCAGTGAGGGACAGGTCACAATTAGCACAGATACGCAGTATTTT,CAISEGQVTISTDTQYF
TRBJ1-5,NA,TRBD1,TRBV5-5,TGTGCCAGCAGCTCCAGGGGGAATAGGGATCAGCCCCAGCATTTT,CASSSRGNRDQPQHF
TRBJ2-3,NA,NA,TRBV14,TGTGCCAGCAGCCAAGATTTTGCAGATACGCAGTATTTT,CASSQDFADTQYF
TRBJ2-1,few,TRBD2,TRBV3-1,TGTGCCAGCAGCCAAGAAGCTCTAGCGGGATACAATGAGCAGTTCTTC,CASSQEALAGYNEQFF
TRBJ2-2,few,NA,TRBV7-6,TGTGCCAGCAGCTTAGCCCCTTCCTTTGCCGGGGAGCTGTTTTTT,CASSLAPSFAGELFF
TRBJ1-1,NA,NA,TRBV20-1,TGCAGTGCTAGACGGATGGGGACTTTGAACACTGAAGCTTTCTTT,CSARRMGTLNTEAFF
TRBJ1-2,NA,TRBD1,TRBV27,TGTGCCAGCAGTGAAACAGGGGGCCTTAACTATGGCTACACCTTC,CASSETGGLNYGYTF
TRBJ2-3,NA,NA,TRBV6-5,TGTGCCACCAAGTGGAGGGTAGGGGGCACAGATACGCAGTATTTT,CATKWRVGGTDTQYF
TRBJ1-6,many,NA,TRBV7-9,TGTGCCAGCAGCTTCACTGCAGGGATCTCACCCCTCCACTTT,CASSFTAGISPLHF
TRBJ2-2,NA,TRBD2,TRBV19,TGTGCCAGTAGTAACCTCGTCCCGGGACTAGCGGGGGGGTTCACCGGGGAGCTGTTTTTT,CASSNLVPGLAGGFTGELFF
TRBJ1-5,many,NA,TRBV7-6,TGTGCCAGCAGCTTACGGGGAAGAGGGAGCAATCAGCCCCAGCATTTT,CASSLRGRGSNQPQHF
TRBJ1-1,NA,NA,TRBV5-6,TGTGCCAGCAGCTTCGGTCTCTCCGGTGAAGCTTTCTTT,CASSFGLSGEAFF
TRBJ1-5,NA,TRBD1,TRBV20-1,TGCAGTGCTTCCGGGGACAGGGCAAATCAGCCCCAGCATTTT,CSASGDRANQPQHF
TRBJ2-1,NA,NA,TRBV7-6,TGTGCCAGCAGCCCCCGGGAAAAATACAATGAGCAGTTCTTC,CASSPREKYNEQFF
TRBJ1-1,NA,NA,TRBV11-3,TGTGCCAGCAGCCCAGGGAGAGGGTTGAGTGAAGCTTTCTTT,CASSPGRGLSEAFF
TRBJ1-1,few,TRBD1,TRBV19,TGTGCCAGTAGTATCACGAGGGGGCAGAACACTGAAGCTTTCTTT,CASSITRGQNTEAFF
TRBJ2-1,NA,NA,TRBV5-4,TGTGCCAGCAGCGTAAACAGGAACAATGAGCAGTTCTTC,CASSVNRNNEQFF
TRBJ2-7,NA,NA,TRBV12-3/TRBV12-4,TGTGCCAGCAGCGAAAGCGCGGACGAGCAGTACTTC,CASSESADEQYF
TRBJ2-1,many,TRBD2,TRBV20-1,TGCAGTGCTAGAGATAAGGGACTAGCGGGGAGGAGCTCCTACAATGAGCAGTTCTTC,CSARDKGLAGRSSYNEQFF
TRBJ2-3,NA,NA,TRBV27,TGTGCCAGCAGTTCAATCCCCGGGACATCGGGAAGCACAGATACGCAGTATTTT,CASSSIPGTSGSTDTQYF
TRBJ2-5,NA,NA,TRBV28,TGTGCCAGCAGTTTAAGGGGAAGGGAAGAGACCCAGTACTTC,CASSLRGREETQYF
TRBJ1-2,NA,NA,TRBV6-1,TGTGCCAGCAGTGCAACGACAGAGAACCCCTATGGCTACACCTTC,CASSATTENPYGYTF
TRBJ1-2,few,TRBD1,TRBV4-3,TGCGCCAGCAGCCAAGGGGGGACAGGAAAATATGGCTACACCTTC,CASSQGGTGKYGYTF
TRBJ1-1,many,TRBD1,TRBV11-1,TGTGCCAGCAGTATGTATCTGGACAGGGGGGAAGCTTTCTTT,CASSMYLDRGEAFF
TRBJ1-1,NA,TRBD1,TRBV14,TGTGCCAGCAGCCTACTTGGACAGGGTGTCCCTGAAGCTTTCTTT,CASSLLGQGVPEAFF
TRBJ2-1,few,TRBD1,TRBV7-9,TGTGCCAGCAGCTTAATAGGGACAGGTCTTCATGAGCAGTTCTTC,CASSLIGTGLHEQFF
TRBJ2-1,NA,NA,TRBV6-2/TRBV6-3,TGTGCCAGCAGTTACCTGACCCCCTCCTACAATGAGCAGTTCTTC,CASSYLTPSYNEQFF
TRBJ2-5,few,TRBD2,TRBV2,TGTGCCAGCATCGCACTAGCGGGGGTGTTCGGGTCTGAGACCCAGTACTTC,CASIALAGVFGSETQYF
TRBJ2-2,few,NA,TRBV7-9,TGTGCCCCGTGGGCAGTGAACACCGGGGAGCTGTTTTTT,CAPWAVNTGELFF
TRBJ2-2,NA,NA,TRBV28,TGTGCCAGCAGGCCGCAGGGGAACACCGGGGAGCTGTTTTTT,CASRPQGNTGELFF
TRBJ1-1,NA,NA,TRBV19,TGTGCCAGTAGCACCCCCGGCACTGAAGCTTTCTTT,CASSTPGTEAFF
TRBJ1-1,NA,NA,TRBV14,TGTGCCAGCAGCCAAGGGGCAGGGGACACTGAAGCTTTCTTT,CASSQGAGDTEAFF
TRBJ1-1,NA,NA,TRBV7-8,TGTGCCAGCAGCCCTGCACGGAAGGAAGCTTTCTTT,CASSPARKEAFF
TRBJ2-2,NA,NA,TRBV7-6,TGTGCCAGCAGCTATGGTCCTTACCTGGACACCGGGGAGCTGTTTTTT,CASSYGPYLDTGELFF